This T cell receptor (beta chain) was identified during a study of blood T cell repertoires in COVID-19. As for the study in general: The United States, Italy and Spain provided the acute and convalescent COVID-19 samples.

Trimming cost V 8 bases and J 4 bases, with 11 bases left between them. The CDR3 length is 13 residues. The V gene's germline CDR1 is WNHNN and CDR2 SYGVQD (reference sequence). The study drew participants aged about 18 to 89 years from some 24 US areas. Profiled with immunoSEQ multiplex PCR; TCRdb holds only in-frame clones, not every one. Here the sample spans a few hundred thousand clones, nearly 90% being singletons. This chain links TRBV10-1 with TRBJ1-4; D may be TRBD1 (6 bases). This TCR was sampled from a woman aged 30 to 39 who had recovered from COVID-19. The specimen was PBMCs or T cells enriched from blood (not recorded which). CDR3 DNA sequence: TGCGCCAGCTGTGGACAGAATAATGAAAAACTGTTTTTT. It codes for CASCGQNNEKLFF.